The clone carrying this TCR beta chain was observed once. Produced via immunoSEQ multiplex PCR; TCRdb's table is partial and in-frame only. The profile shows around 100,000 clones, approximately 88% of them singletons. This entry comes from a study of blood T cell repertoires in COVID-19. Seattle patients were enrolled during active infection and followed longitudinally. The germline V gene has CDR1 LNHDA and CDR2 SQIVND (reference sequence). V was trimmed by 7 bases and J by 9 bases, leaving 19 bases between them. This CDR3 is built from 14 residues. The clonotype comes from a man aged 50 or older with COVID-19, enrolled during active disease. The chain has TRBV19 and TRBJ2-1, with TRBD1 as a possible D gene (6 bases). Sequencing input: peripheral blood. The CDR3 protein is CASTPTAGVSEQFF. CDR3 DNA sequence: TGTGCCAGTACCCCGACTGCAGGGGTCTCTGAGCAGTTCTTC. The full variable domain, its missing parts supplied by reference TRBV19 and TRBJ2-1, is DGGITQSPKYLFRKEGQNVTLSCEQNLNHDAMYWYRQDPGQGLRLIYYSQIVNDFQKGDIAEGYSVSREKKESFPLTVTSAQKNPTAFYLCASTPTAGVSEQFFGPGTRLTVL.